These 30 T cell receptor beta chains came from one sample sequenced in a study of T cell responses to AZD1222 COVID-19 vaccine. Clones were read by immunoSEQ multiplex PCR, and TCRdb kept only the in-frame ones, dropping some. The sample holds around 78,000 clones, under 90% seen once. Specimen: peripheral blood, collected 28 days after the second AZD1222 dose. The source of these receptors is an adult who received the AZD1222 COVID-19 vaccine.

The V and J genes are TRBV6-5 and TRBJ2-7; D might be TRBD1 (6 bases). The CDR3 has 14 residues. Per germline, CDR1 MNHEY and CDR2 SVGAGI. V shed 6 bases and J shed 3 bases, with 15 bases lying between them. Here the CDR3 reads CASRTGTGHYEQYF. The CDR3 nucleotides are TGTGCCAGCAGGACAGGTACAGGGCACTACGAGCAGTACTTC.

The rearrangement joins TRBV7-2 to TRBJ2-5, with a weak D call TRBD2 (6 bases). CDR3 length equals 14 residues. The V gene lost 1 base and the J gene lost 5 bases, with 11 bases spanning the gap. Germline CDR1 reads SGHTA; CDR2 reads FQGNSA. The CDR3 loop is CASSLDWGGETQYF. The CDR3 nucleotides read TGTGCCAGCAGCTTAGACTGGGGAGGCGAGACCCAGTACTTC.

In nucleotides, the CDR3 is TGTGCCAGCAGCCTCGCTATACAGGGCTACGAGCAGTACTTC. It codes for CASSLAIQGYEQYF. V usage is TRBV7-8 and J usage is TRBJ2-7; tentative D call: TRBD1 (6 bases). Trimming removed 5 bases at V and 3 bases at J, with 14 bases between. The CDR3 contains 14 residues. Germline CDR1 is SGHVS and CDR2 is FQNEAQ.

This chain uses TRBV2 with TRBJ1-1; 8 nucleotides line up with TRBD1. Looked up from germline, CDR1 is SNHLY and CDR2 is FYNNEI. Trimming at V came to 6 bases and at J to 3 bases, leaving 6 bases not matched to a gene. This CDR3 has 14 residues. In DNA form, the CDR3 reads TGTGCCAGCAGACTGACAGGGGATTACACTGAAGCTTTCTTT. Amino acid sequence: CASRLTGDYTEAFF. Looking up the rest from reference TRBV2 and TRBJ1-1 gives the full variable domain: EPEVTQTPSHQVTQMGQEVILRCVPISNHLYFYWYRQILGQKVEFLVSFYNNEISEKSEIFDDQFSVERPDGSNFTLKIRSTKLEDSAMYFCASRLTGDYTEAFFGQGTRLTVV.

This chain joins TRBV4-1 and TRBJ1-1, with no clear D. Germline V gives CDR1 MGHRA, CDR2 YSYEKL. This CDR3 is 14 amino acids long. Deletions cut 1 base from V and 6 bases from J, with 12 bases between. The CDR3 spells CASSQGFRGAEAFF. DNA of the CDR3: TGCGCCAGCAGCCAAGGCTTTCGAGGCGCTGAAGCTTTCTTT.

J is TRBJ2-3 and V is TRBV2; TRBD2 matches 14 bases. The CDR3 is 15 residues long. Germline V gene lookup returns CDR1 SNHLY and CDR2 FYNNEI. Losses at the gene ends were 6 bases for V and 7 bases for J; bases not matched to a gene: 6. CDR3 protein: CASSATSGGANTQYF. The CDR3 DNA is TGTGCCAGCAGCGCGACTAGCGGGGGGGCAAATACGCAGTATTTT.

J is TRBJ2-3 and V is TRBV27; the match to TRBD2 covers 7 bases. The V gene's germline CDR1 is MNHEY and CDR2 SMNVEV (reference sequence). The CDR3 runs 15 residues. Trimming at V came to 1 base and at J to 2 bases, leaving 3 bases not matched to a gene. The CDR3, as DNA: TGTGCCAGCAGTTTATGGGGGGGGTACACAGATACGCAGTATTTT. Protein sequence: CASSLWGGYTDTQYF.

V gene TRBV11-2 combines with J gene TRBJ1-1; D remains ambiguous. V was trimmed by 4 bases and J by 1 base, leaving 4 bases between them. This CDR3 comprises 12 residues. Per germline, CDR1 SGHAT and CDR2 FQNNGV. The CDR3 nucleotides are TGTGCCAGCAGCTACTCGAACACTGAAGCTTTCTTT. Its translation is CASSYSNTEAFF.

The CDR3 nucleotides are TGCGCCAGCAGCCAAGTTATATCGAAACAGATAAATGAGCAGTTCTTC. It is translated as CASSQVISKQINEQFF. J is TRBJ2-1 and V is TRBV4-1; no reliable D call. Trimming took off 1 base at V and 7 bases at J, with 17 bases between the two ends. Germline V gene lookup returns CDR1 MGHRA and CDR2 YSYEKL. This CDR3 spans 16 amino acids.

In this sample, this clone turned up a few times. The V call is TRBV5-1, the J call TRBJ1-1; perhaps TRBD1 as D (5 bases). The V gene's germline CDR1 is SGHRS and CDR2 YFSETQ. The CDR3 has 15 amino acids. The V and J ends lost 2 bases and 1 base respectively, with 12 bases between them. CDR3: CASSLTGSGNTEAFF. The CDR3 nucleotides read TGCGCCAGCAGCTTAACAGGTTCCGGGAACACTGAAGCTTTCTTT.

The chain is built from TRBV29-1 and TRBJ1-2; 10 positions agree with TRBD1. The CDR3 is 14 amino acids. Per the germline V gene, CDR1 is SQVTM and CDR2 is ANQGSEA. V shed 4 bases, J shed 2 bases, and the junction held 4 bases outside the gene matches. The CDR3 sequence is CSVAGGQGNYGYTF. The CDR3, as DNA: TGCAGCGTTGCTGGGGGACAGGGGAACTATGGCTACACCTTC.

This chain uses TRBV7-2 with TRBJ1-6, with D perhaps TRBD1 (5 bases). Between the trimmed V and J ends, which lost 0 bases and 7 bases, there was a span of 16 bases. The length of the CDR3 is 17 residues. Germline CDR1 and CDR2: SGHTA and FQGNSA. CDR3 DNA sequence: TGTGCCAGCAGCTTAGCTAAGGGTGGCAGGGAAAATTCACCCCTCCACTTT. Protein sequence: CASSLAKGGRENSPLHF.

The chain employs TRBV7-9 and TRBJ2-7; 14 nucleotides match TRBD2. The junction had 3 bases not matched to a gene; V was cut back by 5 bases and J by 3 bases. Germline V gene data show CDR1 as SEHNR and CDR2 as FQNEAQ (reference sequence). The CDR3 runs 15 residues. CDR3 region: CASSGTSGGFYEQYF. CDR3 DNA: TGTGCCAGCAGCGGGACTAGCGGGGGATTCTACGAGCAGTACTTC. Variable domain in full (rest from reference TRBV7-9 and TRBJ2-7): DTGVSQNPRHKITKRGQNVTFRCDPISEHNRLYWYRQTLGQGPEFLTYFQNEAQLEKSRLLSDRFSAERPKGSFSTLEIQRTEQGDSAMYLCASSGTSGGFYEQYFGPGTRLTVT.

The rearrangement links TRBV2 to TRBJ2-7; D might be TRBD1 (6 bases). In germline, CDR1 is SNHLY, CDR2 FYNNEI. There are 12 residues in the CDR3. V lost 6 bases to trimming and J lost 2 bases, with 8 bases between them. This CDR3 reads CASRGDTYEQYF. CDR3 DNA: TGTGCCAGCAGAGGGGACACCTACGAGCAGTACTTC.

This chain joins TRBV5-1 and TRBJ2-7; D gene uncertain. This CDR3 is 16 amino acids long. Trimming took off 0 bases at V and 0 bases at J, with 13 bases between the two ends. From germline, CDR1 is SGHRS and CDR2 YFSETQ. CDR3 sequence: CASSLGVRIYSYEQYF. CDR3 coding DNA: TGCGCCAGCAGCTTGGGGGTGCGTATTTACTCCTACGAGCAGTACTTC. Together with reference TRBV5-1 and TRBJ2-7, the CDR3 gives the full variable domain: KAGVTQTPRYLIKTRGQQVTLSCSPISGHRSVSWYQQTPGQGLQFLFEYFSETQRNKGNFPGRFSGRQFSNSRSEMNVSTLELGDSALYLCASSLGVRIYSYEQYFGPGTRLTVT.

The chain is built from TRBV7-9 and TRBJ1-1; D remains ambiguous. The germline V and J ends were trimmed by 6 bases and 2 bases, with 7 bases remaining between them. This CDR3 region has 12 residues. Germline assignment: CDR1 SEHNR and CDR2 FQNEAQ (reference sequence). CDR3 protein: CASSPINTEAFF. For the CDR3, the DNA is TGTGCCAGCAGTCCTATAAACACTGAAGCTTTCTTT.

This clone was observed a handful of times. The CDR3 nucleotides read TGCGCCAGCAGTCTAGACAGATTCTCCTACGAGCAGTACTTC. Its translation: CASSLDRFSYEQYF. The chain joins TRBV5-1 to TRBJ2-7, with a tentative D call TRBD1 (5 bases). This CDR3 has 14 amino acids. Germline CDR1 is SGHRS and CDR2 is YFSETQ. Trimming took off 5 bases at V and 0 bases at J, with 12 bases between the two ends.

The rearrangement uses TRBV10-3 and TRBJ2-3; D is possibly TRBD2 (7 bases). Germline-derived CDR1 and CDR2 are ENHRY and SYGVKD. This CDR3 spans 14 amino acids. Trimming stripped 8 bases from V and 2 bases from J, with 14 bases between. The CDR3: CAIGLGGVTDTQYF. The CDR3 DNA follows: TGTGCCATCGGTCTAGGGGGGGTCACAGATACGCAGTATTTT.

This chain uses TRBV5-5 with TRBJ2-7, with TRBD1 matching 9 bases. The germline V gene has CDR1 SGHKS and CDR2 YYEKEE (reference sequence). The CDR3 loop spans 16 amino acids. After removal of 6 bases from V and 6 bases from J, the junction contained 16 bases not matched to a gene. As DNA, the CDR3 is TGTGCCAGCACCCCAGAGTACAGGGACAGGGCCCTCGAGCAGTACTTC. Amino acids: CASTPEYRDRALEQYF.

The J gene is TRBJ1-5, the V gene TRBV5-5, with 8 nucleotides matching TRBD1. The CDR3 spans 14 residues. Trimming cost V 5 bases and J 4 bases; bases outside gene matches: 5. Germline V gives CDR1 SGHKS, CDR2 YYEKEE (reference sequence). The CDR3 protein is CASSGQGINQPQHF. In DNA form, the CDR3 reads TGTGCCAGCAGTGGACAGGGAATAAATCAGCCCCAGCATTTT.

In this sample, this clone turned up once. The V and J genes are TRBV28 and TRBJ1-2; the D gene is possibly TRBD1 (5 bases). Looked up from germline, CDR1 is MDHEN and CDR2 is SYDVKM. CDR3 length: 14 residues. V gave up 8 bases and J gave up 2 bases, with 15 bases separating them. The CDR3 protein is CASQLQGANYGYTF. The DNA of the CDR3 is TGTGCCAGCCAATTGCAGGGAGCGAACTATGGCTACACCTTC.

The chain combines TRBV12-3 or TRBV12-4 with TRBJ1-2, with a possible D match to TRBD1 (5 bases). Trimming removed 8 bases from V and 8 bases from J, with 9 bases in between. This CDR3 has 10 residues. The CDR3 coding sequence is TGTGCCAGCCAACGGGGGGGCTACACCTTC. Protein: CASQRGGYTF.

V is TRBV5-1 and J is TRBJ1-6, with D maybe TRBD1 (5 bases). Looked up from germline, CDR1 is SGHRS and CDR2 is YFSETQ. V dropped 5 bases and J dropped 9 bases, with 18 bases sitting between them. The CDR3 extends over 15 amino acids. Here the CDR3 DNA reads TGCGCCAGCAGACTAGATGGGCAGGGTCTTTCACCCCTCCACTTT. This encodes CASRLDGQGLSPLHF.

The genes are TRBV25-1 and TRBJ2-5, with D uncertain. With 2 bases removed from V and 1 base from J, the gap between germline ends came to 11 bases. This CDR3 has 15 residues. Per the germline V gene, CDR1 is MGHDK and CDR2 is SYGVNS. CDR3 in amino acids: CASSEKTWGQETQYF. The CDR3 coding sequence is TGTGCCAGCAGTGAAAAGACTTGGGGCCAAGAGACCCAGTACTTC. Based on the CDR3 plus reference TRBV25-1 and TRBJ2-5, the full variable domain is EADIYQTPRYLVIGTGKKITLECSQTMGHDKMYWYQQDPGMELHLIHYSYGVNSTEKGDLSSESTVSRIRTEHFPLTLESARPSHTSQYLCASSEKTWGQETQYFGPGTRLLVL.

The chain couples TRBV13 to TRBJ2-1; TRBD1 agrees at 7 bases. The CDR3 spans 13 residues. Looked up from germline, CDR1 is PRHDT and CDR2 is FYEKMQ (reference sequence). V was clipped by 4 bases and J by 12 bases; unmatched bases: 9. CDR3 amino acids: CASSYRTGVGQFF. The CDR3 nucleotides are TGTGCCAGCAGCTACCGAACAGGGGTGGGGCAGTTCTTC. Full variable domain (remainder filled in from reference TRBV13 and TRBJ2-1): AAGVIQSPRHLIKEKRETATLKCYPIPRHDTVYWYQQGPGQDPQFLISFYEKMQSDKGSIPDRFSAQQFSDYHSELNMSSLELGDSALYFCASSYRTGVGQFFGPGTRLTVL.

CDR3 sequence (DNA): TGTGCCAGCAGTAAAACAGGGAACGTAGGACTGTTTTTT. Translation: CASSKTGNVGLFF. The rearrangement links TRBV28 to TRBJ1-4; perhaps TRBD1 as D (6 bases). Germline CDR1 and CDR2: MDHEN and SYDVKM. CDR3 length: 13 residues. V shed 5 bases and J shed 13 bases, with 17 bases lying between them.

This chain joins TRBV24-1 and TRBJ1-1, with TRBD1 matching 8 bases. From germline, CDR1 is KGHDR and CDR2 SFDVKD. V lost 4 bases and J lost 12; bases outside the gene matches: 12. This CDR3 is 14 amino acids long. This chain's CDR3 is CATSERDRIGKTFF. CDR3 sequence (DNA): TGTGCCACCAGTGAACGGGACAGGATCGGGAAAACTTTCTTT.

The chain links TRBV4-1 to TRBJ2-5; 8 bases are a match to TRBD2. Germline V CDR1 and CDR2: MGHRA, YSYEKL. J gave up 6 bases and V 0 bases, and 6 bases lay outside the gene matches. CDR3 length: 15 residues. For the CDR3, the DNA is TGCGCCAGCAGCCAAGAACCCGGGGGGGGCAAGACCCAGTACTTC. Translating gives CASSQEPGGGKTQYF.

The rearrangement links TRBV6-1 to TRBJ2-5, with D hard to call. The CDR3 loop spans 13 amino acids. Germline CDR1 and CDR2: MNHNS and SASEGT. V shed 2 bases and J shed 5 bases, with 9 bases lying between them. The CDR3 DNA follows: TGTGCCAGCAGTGAATTTTGGGGTGAGACCCAGTACTTC. Its protein is CASSEFWGETQYF.

This rearrangement joins TRBV19 to TRBJ1-5, with D unresolved. Germline V gene lookup returns CDR1 LNHDA and CDR2 SQIVND (reference sequence). Trimming took 10 bases from V and 0 from J, leaving 7 bases between them. This CDR3 spans 12 amino acids. CDR3 sequence reads: CATRLSNQPQHF. The CDR3, as DNA: TGTGCCACTCGGCTTAGCAATCAGCCCCAGCATTTT.